These 21 T cell receptor beta chains share one sample of origin, sequenced in a study of shared clonotypes between healthy human individuals. Clones were sequenced by immunoSEQ multiplex PCR, and TCRdb holds only the in-frame ones, with some missing. The table records around 450,000 clones, more than 75% of them present only once. The source material was PBMCs. Every receptor here comes from a woman between 35 and 50 years old in good health. Some clones in this sample may be carry-over from other donors' samples.

V and J are TRBV10-3 and TRBJ1-4; 7 positions agree with TRBD1. Germline CDR1 reads ENHRY; CDR2 reads SYGVKD. The CDR3 has 14 residues. V lost 6 bases to trimming and J lost 8 bases; unmatched junction nucleotides: 9. The CDR3 loop reads CAISLDRDDEKLFF. The CDR3 DNA follows: TGTGCCATCAGCCTTGACAGGGATGACGAAAAACTGTTTTTT.

The chain has TRBV27 and TRBJ1-2; D possibly corresponds to TRBD1 (6 bases). CDR3 length: 14 residues. Per the germline V gene, CDR1 is MNHEY and CDR2 is SMNVEV (reference sequence). Trimming pared 5 bases from V and 4 bases from J, leaving 14 bases between. Written as DNA, the CDR3 is TGTGCCAGCAGTGCCCCGGGGGGCGGCTATGGCTACACCTTC. Translated, it gives CASSAPGGGYGYTF.

The rearrangement uses TRBV2 and TRBJ2-1; perhaps TRBD1 as D (5 bases). Per the germline V gene, CDR1 is SNHLY and CDR2 is FYNNEI. The CDR3 sequence is 12 residues long. V dropped 1 base and J dropped 15 bases, with 13 bases sitting between them. The CDR3 DNA is TGTGCCAGCAGTGAAGAAGGGGTTTTCACGTTCTTC. It translates to CASSEEGVFTFF.

The V and J genes are TRBV7-9 and TRBJ1-1; D is undetermined. V was pared by 2 bases and J by 1 base, with 14 bases between. CDR1 is SEHNR and CDR2 is FQNEAQ in the germline V gene (reference sequence). The CDR3 consists of 16 residues. Written as DNA, the CDR3 is TGTGCCAGCAGCTTAAGCCTGGCTGGATCGAACACTGAAGCTTTCTTT. Translating it yields CASSLSLAGSNTEAFF.

The J gene is TRBJ2-7, the V gene TRBV7-9, with no clear D. This CDR3 region has 15 residues. Germline V gene lookup returns CDR1 SEHNR and CDR2 FQNEAQ (reference sequence). Trimming took off 2 bases at V and 3 bases at J, with 14 bases between the two ends. CDR3 bases: TGTGCCAGCAGCTTACCCCGTGGCACCAACTACGAGCAGTACTTC. Encoded protein: CASSLPRGTNYEQYF. The complete variable domain, with remaining parts taken from reference TRBV7-9 and TRBJ2-7, reads DTGVSQNPRHKITKRGQNVTFRCDPISEHNRLYWYRQTLGQGPEFLTYFQNEAQLEKSRLLSDRFSAERPKGSFSTLEIQRTEQGDSAMYLCASSLPRGTNYEQYFGPGTRLTVT.

This chain joins TRBV7-2 and TRBJ2-1, with a tentative D call TRBD1 (6 bases). The CDR3 spans 15 residues. Trimming took 3 bases from V and 0 from J, leaving 9 bases between them. Germline V CDR1 and CDR2: SGHTA, FQGNSA. The CDR3 nucleotides read TGTGCCAGCAGCTTTCTCAGGGGCTCCTACAATGAGCAGTTCTTC. Translating gives CASSFLRGSYNEQFF.

The V call is TRBV28, the J call TRBJ1-2, with D tentatively TRBD1 (5 bases). The CDR3 is 13 amino acids. Trimming removed 2 bases at V and 4 bases at J, with 8 bases between. Germline V CDR1 and CDR2: MDHEN, SYDVKM. The CDR3 loop reads CASSLPGIYGYTF. CDR3 in DNA: TGTGCCAGCAGTTTACCAGGGATCTATGGCTACACCTTC.

This clone was detected many times. This chain links TRBV5-6 with TRBJ2-7, with 8 bases aligning to TRBD2. The CDR3 has 15 amino acids. Losses at the gene ends were 1 base for V and 7 bases for J; bases not matched to a gene: 10. The germline gives CDR1 SGHDT, CDR2 YYEEEE. CDR3 sequence reads: CASSLIGAGGREQYF. CDR3 nucleotides: TGTGCCAGCAGCTTGATTGGTGCGGGAGGCCGTGAGCAGTACTTC.

The rearrangement links TRBV7-9 to TRBJ2-1; 8 bases align to TRBD2. V trimming: 2 bases; J trimming: 5 bases; junction bases outside the gene matches: 8. The germline V gene has CDR1 SEHNR and CDR2 FQNEAQ (reference sequence). This CDR3 region has 16 residues. CDR3 in DNA: TGTGCCAGCAGCTTAAGCGGGAGCGTGGGGAACAATGAGCAGTTCTTC. The encoded protein is CASSLSGSVGNNEQFF.

In its sample, this clone was seen a few times. A much larger clone is a single base away; this may be a read error. The J gene is TRBJ2-7, the V gene TRBV15; TRBD2 might be the D (5 bases). V lost 0 bases and J lost 0, with 9 bases in between. CDR3 size: 15 residues. From germline, CDR1 is LNHNV and CDR2 YYDKDF (reference sequence). The CDR3 is CATSREEGSSYEQYF. CDR3 DNA: TGTGCCACCAGCAGAGAGGAAGGGAGCTCCTACGAGCAGTACTTC.

CDR3 DNA: TGTGCCACCAGCAGAGATGAGGGATGGGGCACAGATACGCAGTATTTT. Translating gives CATSRDEGWGTDTQYF. The rearrangement links TRBV15 to TRBJ2-3; a possible D gene is TRBD2 (5 bases). The CDR3 covers 16 residues. Per the germline V gene, CDR1 is LNHNV and CDR2 is YYDKDF (reference sequence). Trimming removed 0 bases from V and 1 base from J, with 11 bases in between.

This clone was found many times. The chain carries TRBV4-2 and TRBJ2-1, with 10 bases aligning to TRBD2. Germline CDR1 and CDR2: LGHNA and YNFKEQ. The CDR3 runs to 15 residues. V lost 0 bases and J lost 9; bases outside the gene matches: 5. CDR3 nucleotide sequence: TGTGCCAGCAGCCAAGAAGCGGGAGGGCTTAGTGAGCAGTTCTTC. The encoded protein is CASSQEAGGLSEQFF.

This clone was observed a handful of times. The DNA of the CDR3 is TGTGCCAGCAGCCGTCGACTAGCGGGAGGGAGCACAGATACGCAGTATTTT. Protein sequence: CASSRRLAGGSTDTQYF. The rearrangement uses TRBV27 and TRBJ2-3; 14 bases map to TRBD2. CDR3 length: 17 amino acids. V gave up 6 bases and J gave up 0 bases; unmatched junction bases: 5. CDR1 MNHEY and CDR2 SMNVEV come from the germline V gene (reference sequence).

This clone has more than one count but fewer than ten. The chain has TRBV19 and TRBJ2-3; a possible D gene is TRBD2 (6 bases). Trimming stripped 3 bases from V and 0 bases from J, with 13 bases between. CDR1 and CDR2 (germline): LNHDA, SQIVND (reference sequence). The CDR3 runs 16 residues. The CDR3 nucleotides read TGTGCCAGTAGTATTCCTAGCGCCCTTAGCACAGATACGCAGTATTTT. Amino acids: CASSIPSALSTDTQYF.

V is TRBV7-9 and J is TRBJ1-2, with D unclear. Deletions cut 7 bases from V and 4 bases from J, with 10 bases between. Per the germline V gene, CDR1 is SEHNR and CDR2 is FQNEAQ (reference sequence). The CDR3 contains 12 residues. CDR3 in amino acids: CASTRVIYGYTF. CDR3 DNA: TGTGCCAGCACTAGGGTAATCTATGGCTACACCTTC.

The rearrangement uses TRBV7-2 and TRBJ2-1, with D maybe TRBD2 (6 bases). This CDR3 region has 16 residues. The V and J ends lost 2 bases and 6 bases respectively, with 17 bases between them. Germline lookup yields CDR1 SGHTA and CDR2 FQGNSA. CDR3 in DNA: TGTGCCAGCAGCTTAAACGCCCCTAGCGTCGGCAATGAGCAGTTCTTC. It yields the protein CASSLNAPSVGNEQFF.

The chain carries TRBV19 and TRBJ2-3; 11 bases line up with TRBD2. The CDR3 extends over 17 amino acids. Losses at the gene ends were 5 bases for V and 0 bases for J; bases not matched to a gene: 7. Germline V gives CDR1 LNHDA, CDR2 SQIVND (reference sequence). The CDR3 region has the DNA TGTGCCAGTAGTCTGGGACTAGCGGATACTAGCACAGATACGCAGTATTTT. As protein: CASSLGLADTSTDTQYF.

The genes are TRBV28 and TRBJ1-6; a weak D match, TRBD1 (6 bases). Looked up from germline, CDR1 is MDHEN and CDR2 is SYDVKM. The CDR3 is made up of 16 amino acids. Trimming left V 4 bases short and J 2 bases short, with 12 bases between. CDR3 sequence reads: CASSSQGFPYNSPLHF. CDR3 coding DNA: TGTGCCAGCAGTTCACAGGGATTCCCCTATAATTCACCCCTCCACTTT.

This chain joins TRBV28 and TRBJ1-1; 8 nucleotides agree with TRBD1. The CDR3 length is 13 residues. V dropped 7 bases and J dropped 4; count of bases not matched to a gene: 5. CDR1 and CDR2 (germline): MDHEN, SYDVKM. The CDR3 loop reads CASKTGAGTEAFF. In DNA, the CDR3 is TGTGCCAGCAAGACAGGGGCAGGCACTGAAGCTTTCTTT.

This clone was observed a handful of times. The chain recombines TRBV7-2 with TRBJ1-1; 8 bases are a match to TRBD1. J was trimmed by 10 bases and V by 4 bases; bases with no gene match: 11. Germline CDR1 is SGHTA and CDR2 is FQGNSA. The CDR3 has 14 amino acids. The CDR3 protein is CASSSQTGAYGAFF. In nucleotides, the CDR3 is TGTGCCAGCAGCTCCCAGACAGGGGCCTACGGAGCTTTCTTT.

This chain joins TRBV18 and TRBJ2-1, with 13 nucleotides matching TRBD2. CDR1 is KGHSH and CDR2 is LQKENI in the germline V gene. CDR3 size: 16 residues. Trimming cost V 5 bases and J 1 base; bases outside gene matches: 2. The CDR3 bases are TGTGCCAGCTCAACGGGACTAGCGGGATCCTACAATGAGCAGTTCTTC. It is translated as CASSTGLAGSYNEQFF.